This T cell receptor (beta chain) was sequenced for a study of T cell repertoires in cytomegalovirus infection. TCRdb reprocessed the reads via MiXCR and lists one record per CDR3 protein. The table lists about 920,000 distinct CDR3 sequences, less than 35% of them singletons. Details on this clonotype: Antigen unknown. A read error may be the cause here, since a much bigger clone is one base away.

This CDR3 region has 15 residues. Germline CDR1 is SGDLS and CDR2 is YYNGEE. With V trimmed by 4 bases and J by 0 bases, 4 bases remained unmatched. The clonotype originates from a human donor in good health (CMV status not recorded). Some clones in this sample may be carry-over from other donors' samples. V and J are TRBV9 and TRBJ1-1; 9 bases match TRBD1. Sequenced here: cultured CD8+ T cells from PBMCs, sampled from culture after CMV antigen stimulation. CDR3 DNA: TGTGCCAGCAGCACGACAGGGGGGATGAACACTGAAGCTTTCTTT. This gives the protein CASSTTGGMNTEAFF. The full variable domain, with the rest looked up from reference TRBV9 and TRBJ1-1, is DSGVTQTPKHLITATGQRVTLRCSPRSGDLSVYWYQQSLDQGLQFLIQYYNGEERAKGNILERFSAQQFPDLHSELNLSSLELGDSALYFCASSTTGGMNTEAFFGQGTRLTVV.